The 18 T cell receptor beta chains given below trace back to one sample, sequenced in a study of vaccination and CD4 T cells after COVID-19. These receptors have no known antigen. The treatment: 10-day PBMC culture with coronavirus spike peptide pools or control peptides (ViraFEST assay). Sequence data for DNA of cultured CD4+ T cells were generated by the Oncomine TCR Beta short-read assay. TCRdb fed the PCR reads into MiXCR, producing one record per CDR3 protein. The data contain about 22,000 distinct CDR3 sequences, less than 35% of them singletons. The sequenced material came from cultured CD4+ T cells from blood. Receptors were obtained from a human donor with COVID-19.

The chain joins TRBV23-1 to TRBJ2-7, with D perhaps matching TRBD1 (5 bases). TRBV23-1 belongs to the ORF category, with a function that is uncertain. V lost 4 bases and J lost 0, with 10 bases in between. The CDR3 runs 14 residues. CDR3 region: CASSLRVSSYEQYF. The CDR3 DNA sequence: TGCGCCAGCAGTCTCAGGGTTAGCTCCTACGAGCAGTACTTC.

This clonotype turned up a few times. The gene calls are TRBV20-1 and TRBJ1-2; 12 positions agree with TRBD1. The V gene end was trimmed by 5 bases and the J gene end by 3 bases; junction bases not matched to a gene: 10. Germline V gene sequence: CDR1 DFQATT, CDR2 SNEGSKA (reference sequence). This CDR3 has 16 residues. The CDR3 sequence is CSAGRPGTGGDYGYTF. The CDR3 bases are TGCAGTGCTGGCCGCCCCGGGACAGGGGGCGACTATGGCTACACCTTC.

This clonotype was seen more than once but under ten times. The V and J genes are TRBV6-1 and TRBJ2-5, with 8 nucleotides matching TRBD1. CDR3 size: 17 residues. Germline-derived CDR1 and CDR2 are MNHNS and SASEGT. Unmatched junction bases numbered 9, after V lost 3 bases and J lost 0 bases. CDR3 DNA sequence: TGTGCCAGCAGTGAGGAAAGGACAGGGTATTACCAAGAGACCCAGTACTTC. Translation: CASSEERTGYYQETQYF.

The chain uses TRBV28 and TRBJ2-3, with 11 bases aligning to TRBD2. The trim removed 1 base at V and 2 bases at J, leaving 2 bases unmatched. This CDR3 has 16 residues. Germline lookup yields CDR1 MDHEN and CDR2 SYDVKM. CDR3 DNA: TGTGCCAGCAGTTTATTAGCGGGGGGGCACACAGATACGCAGTATTTT. Protein: CASSLLAGGHTDTQYF.

The J gene is TRBJ1-1, the V gene TRBV28, with a tentative D call TRBD1 (6 bases). CDR3 length equals 14 residues. V gave up 7 bases and J gave up 3 bases, with 15 bases separating them. Germline V gives CDR1 MDHEN, CDR2 SYDVKM. The CDR3 DNA follows: TGTGCCAGCAACTCACAGGGCCATTACACTGAAGCTTTCTTT. Translation: CASNSQGHYTEAFF.

This clonotype appeared a single time. The rearrangement joins TRBV7-2 to TRBJ2-7, with D perhaps TRBD1 (5 bases). The V gene lost 5 bases and the J gene lost 1 base, with 9 bases spanning the gap. The length of the CDR3 is 13 residues. Germline V gene lookup returns CDR1 SGHTA and CDR2 FQGNSA. For the CDR3, the DNA is TGTGCCAGCAGCCCCACAGGATCCTACGAGCAGTACTTC. Translating it yields CASSPTGSYEQYF.

There are a few counts of this clonotype. The CDR3 coding sequence is TGTGCCAGCAGTCTAGGGGTAATTCAGATGAACACTGAAGCTTTCTTT. Protein product: CASSLGVIQMNTEAFF. This chain links TRBV6-1 with TRBJ1-1, with D perhaps matching TRBD1 (5 bases). V lost 5 bases and J lost 0, with 16 bases in between. Germline-derived CDR1 and CDR2 are MNHNS and SASEGT. The CDR3 runs 16 residues.

This clonotype has only a few counts. The genes are TRBV15 and TRBJ1-1; maybe TRBD1 (5 bases). The V gene's germline CDR1 is LNHNV and CDR2 YYDKDF (reference sequence). The CDR3 is 13 amino acids. Trimming took 5 bases from V and 5 from J, leaving 12 bases between them. Here the CDR3 DNA reads TGTGCCACCAGCGGCAGGGCGAGTACTGAAGCTTTCTTT. This gives the protein CATSGRASTEAFF.

The chain joins TRBV20-1 to TRBJ2-1, with TRBD2 matching over 10 bases. CDR3 length: 16 residues. V dropped 2 bases and J dropped 1; count of bases not matched to a gene: 5. The germline V gene has CDR1 DFQATT and CDR2 SNEGSKA (reference sequence). The CDR3 DNA is TGCAGTGCTAGACCAAGACTAGCGGGTTCCTACAATGAGCAGTTCTTC. It translates to CSARPRLAGSYNEQFF.

This clonotype was detected a few times. The V gene is TRBV6-1, the J gene TRBJ2-1, with TRBD1 identical over 9 bases. The germline V gene has CDR1 MNHNS and CDR2 SASEGT. The CDR3 extends over 13 amino acids. Unmatched junction bases numbered 0, after V lost 6 bases and J lost 3 bases. The CDR3 region is CASRTGGYNEQFF. The CDR3 region has the DNA TGTGCCAGCAGGACAGGGGGCTACAATGAGCAGTTCTTC.

In DNA form, the CDR3 reads TGTGCCATCAGTGGTGCCGGACAAGAGACCCAGTACTTC. This encodes CAISGAGQETQYF. The V call is TRBV10-3, the J call TRBJ2-5, with no clear D. Germline lookup yields CDR1 ENHRY and CDR2 SYGVKD. The CDR3 is 13 amino acids. The V gene lost 4 bases and the J gene lost 2 bases, with 8 bases spanning the gap.

The CDR3 here is CASRAGAANTGELFF. The DNA of the CDR3 is TGTGCCAGCAGGGCGGGGGCCGCCAACACCGGGGAGCTGTTTTTT. The chain joins TRBV6-1 to TRBJ2-2; D possibly corresponds to TRBD2 (7 bases). Germline-derived CDR1 and CDR2 are MNHNS and SASEGT. This CDR3 is built from 15 residues. The V end was cut by 6 bases, the J end by 2 bases, with 13 bases between.

This clonotype has a handful of counts. This chain's CDR3 is CASSSQGFVEKLFF. Here the CDR3 DNA reads TGTGCCAGCAGTTCCCAGGGATTTGTAGAAAAACTGTTTTTT. The V gene is TRBV6-5, the J gene TRBJ1-4; TRBD1 might be the D (5 bases). Germline V lookup: CDR1 MNHEY, CDR2 SVGAGI. CDR3 size: 14 residues. V was cut by 4 bases and J by 8 bases, with 14 bases left in between.

This clonotype was seen a single time. This chain links TRBV10-2 with TRBJ2-5; 7 bases line up with TRBD1. Germline assignment: CDR1 WSHSY and CDR2 SAAADI. This CDR3 spans 17 amino acids. With V trimmed by 1 base and J by 2 bases, 10 bases remained unmatched. The CDR3 here is CASSELRGARGQETQYF. In DNA, the CDR3 is TGCGCCAGCAGTGAGTTAAGGGGAGCCAGGGGGCAAGAGACCCAGTACTTC.

This chain links TRBV11-3 with TRBJ2-6; no clear D gene. The CDR3 contains 16 residues. Trimming cost V 3 bases and J 0 bases, with 9 bases left between them. The germline gives CDR1 SGHNT, CDR2 YENEEA. CDR3 in amino acids: CASSFAPNSGANVLTF. Written as DNA, the CDR3 is TGTGCCAGCAGCTTTGCCCCCAACTCTGGGGCCAACGTCCTGACTTTC.

The chain carries TRBV6-1 and TRBJ2-3, with 16 bases that match TRBD2. With 6 bases clipped from V and 4 bases from J, the junction kept 4 bases outside the gene matches. This CDR3 is 16 amino acids long. The germline CDR1 and CDR2 sequences are MNHNS and SASEGT. The CDR3 region has the DNA TGTGCCAGCAGGGGGACTAGCGGGGGGGGAGCAGATACGCAGTATTTT. Amino acids: CASRGTSGGGADTQYF.

This rearrangement joins TRBV2 to TRBJ2-5, with D possibly TRBD2 on 5 matching bases. V gave up 4 bases and J gave up 5 bases, with 17 bases separating them. CDR1 is SNHLY and CDR2 is FYNNEI in the germline V gene. This CDR3 comprises 15 residues. The CDR3 DNA sequence: TGTGCCAGCAGTGGCGGGCCCCATCGATGGGAGACCCAGTACTTC. It encodes CASSGGPHRWETQYF.

V and J are TRBV25-1 and TRBJ1-5; D gene unclear. Between the trimmed V and J ends, which lost 2 bases and 4 bases, there was a span of 3 bases. This CDR3 contains 12 residues. Germline V gene sequence: CDR1 MGHDK, CDR2 SYGVNS. The CDR3 loop reads CASSEGNQPQHF. CDR3 DNA sequence: TGTGCCAGCAGTGAAGGGAATCAGCCCCAGCATTTT.